This T cell receptor beta chain was sequenced for a study of T cell changes during pregnancy in multiple sclerosis. This CDR3 has 13 residues. CDR1 and CDR2 (germline): LNHDA, SQIVND (reference sequence). Deletions cut 3 bases from V and 2 bases from J, with 7 bases between. Sequenced by immunoSEQ multiplex PCR; TCRdb stores in-frame clones only, minus some. The table includes under 85,000 clones, approximately 90% detected once. This material consisted of CD4+ T cells from peripheral blood mononuclear cells, taken before pregnancy. V gene TRBV19 combines with J gene TRBJ1-1; D uncertain. The TCR originated in a female donor with multiple sclerosis, enrolled in a pregnancy study. CDR3 DNA: TGTGCCAGTAGTATTGCCAGTAACACTGAAGCTTTCTTT. Translated, it gives CASSIASNTEAFF.